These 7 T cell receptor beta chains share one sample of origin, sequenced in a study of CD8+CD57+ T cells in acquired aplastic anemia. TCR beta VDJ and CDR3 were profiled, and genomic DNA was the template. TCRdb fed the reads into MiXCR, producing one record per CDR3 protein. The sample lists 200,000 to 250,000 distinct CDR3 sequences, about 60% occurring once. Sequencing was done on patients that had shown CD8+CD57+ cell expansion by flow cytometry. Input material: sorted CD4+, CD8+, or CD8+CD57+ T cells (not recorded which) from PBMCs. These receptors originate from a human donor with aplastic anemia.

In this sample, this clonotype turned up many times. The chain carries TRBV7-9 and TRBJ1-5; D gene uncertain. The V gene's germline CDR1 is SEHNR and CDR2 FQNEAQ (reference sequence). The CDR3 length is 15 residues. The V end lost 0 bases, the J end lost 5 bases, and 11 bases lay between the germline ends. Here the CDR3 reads CASSLASGADQPQHF. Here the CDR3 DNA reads TGTGCCAGCAGCTTAGCAAGTGGTGCGGATCAGCCCCAGCATTTT.

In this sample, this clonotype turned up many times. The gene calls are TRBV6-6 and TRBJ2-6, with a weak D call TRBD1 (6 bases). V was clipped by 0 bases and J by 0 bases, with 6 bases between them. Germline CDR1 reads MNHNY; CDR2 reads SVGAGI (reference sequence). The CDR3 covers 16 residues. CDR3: CASSYSGGSGANVLTF. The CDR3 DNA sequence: TGTGCCAGCAGTTACTCAGGGGGCTCTGGGGCCAACGTCCTGACTTTC.

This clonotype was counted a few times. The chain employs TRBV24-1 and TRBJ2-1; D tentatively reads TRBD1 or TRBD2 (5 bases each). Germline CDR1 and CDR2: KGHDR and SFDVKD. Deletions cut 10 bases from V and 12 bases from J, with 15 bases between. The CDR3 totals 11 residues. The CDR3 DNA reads TGTGCCACGGCAATGGGGGATCTGCAGTTCTTC. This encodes CATAMGDLQFF.

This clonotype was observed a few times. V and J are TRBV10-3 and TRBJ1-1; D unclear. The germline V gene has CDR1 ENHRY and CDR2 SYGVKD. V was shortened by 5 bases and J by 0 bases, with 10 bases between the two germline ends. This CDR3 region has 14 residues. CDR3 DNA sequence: TGTGCCATCAGTAGTCCGGGCCTGAACACTGAAGCTTTCTTT. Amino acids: CAISSPGLNTEAFF.

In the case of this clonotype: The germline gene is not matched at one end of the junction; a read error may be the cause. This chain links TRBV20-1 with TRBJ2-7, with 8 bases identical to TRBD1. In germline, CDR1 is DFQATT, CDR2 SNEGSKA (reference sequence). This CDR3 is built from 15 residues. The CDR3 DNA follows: TGCAGTGCTAGCTCGGGACAGGCTAGCTCCCACGAGCAGTACTTC. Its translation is CSASSGQASSHEQYF.

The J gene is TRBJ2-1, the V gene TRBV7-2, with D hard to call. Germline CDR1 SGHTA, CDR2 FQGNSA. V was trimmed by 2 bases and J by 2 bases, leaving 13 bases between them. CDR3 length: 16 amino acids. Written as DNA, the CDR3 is TGTGCCAGCAGCTTACCCGGGCTTCCCACCTACAATGAGCAGTTCTTC. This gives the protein CASSLPGLPTYNEQFF.

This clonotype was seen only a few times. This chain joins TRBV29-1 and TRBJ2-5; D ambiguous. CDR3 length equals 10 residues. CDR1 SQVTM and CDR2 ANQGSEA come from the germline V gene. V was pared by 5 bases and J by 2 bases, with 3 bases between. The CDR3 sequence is CSVSQETQYF. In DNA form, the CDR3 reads TGCAGCGTTTCTCAAGAGACCCAGTACTTC.